A few counts support the clone carrying this T cell receptor (beta chain). Its target is unknown. This specimen belongs to a study of post-analysis software for immune sequencing data. The wider study: Relapsing-remitting, secondary progressive and progressive-relapsing multiple sclerosis were all included among the disease courses. Study-level points and caveats: The F measure placed samples prepared in the same batch into strongly shared clusters. Controls' normalized Chao1 diversity significantly exceeded that of multiple sclerosis patients. Five TRBV segments occurring more often in patients than controls included TRBV5-6, TRBV5-1 and TRBV20-1.

Unique molecular identifiers were built into the TCR beta cDNA libraries. Input populations of about 0.95 to 10 million T cells gave rise to some 500,000 cDNA molecules. MiXCR, applied by TCRdb to the PCR reads, yields one record per CDR3 protein. The table includes roughly 600,000 distinct CDR3 sequences, 44% detected once. Trimming removed 4 bases from V and 0 bases from J, with 9 bases in between. This CDR3 contains 14 residues. The rearrangement joins TRBV12-3 or TRBV12-4 to TRBJ1-2; D might be TRBD1 (6 bases). Sequencing was done on a sample of blood. This TCR came from a girl aged 10-17 years with multiple sclerosis. The CDR3 sequence: CASSSTGTNYGYTF. The CDR3 region has the DNA TGTGCCAGCAGTTCGACAGGAACTAACTATGGCTACACCTTC.